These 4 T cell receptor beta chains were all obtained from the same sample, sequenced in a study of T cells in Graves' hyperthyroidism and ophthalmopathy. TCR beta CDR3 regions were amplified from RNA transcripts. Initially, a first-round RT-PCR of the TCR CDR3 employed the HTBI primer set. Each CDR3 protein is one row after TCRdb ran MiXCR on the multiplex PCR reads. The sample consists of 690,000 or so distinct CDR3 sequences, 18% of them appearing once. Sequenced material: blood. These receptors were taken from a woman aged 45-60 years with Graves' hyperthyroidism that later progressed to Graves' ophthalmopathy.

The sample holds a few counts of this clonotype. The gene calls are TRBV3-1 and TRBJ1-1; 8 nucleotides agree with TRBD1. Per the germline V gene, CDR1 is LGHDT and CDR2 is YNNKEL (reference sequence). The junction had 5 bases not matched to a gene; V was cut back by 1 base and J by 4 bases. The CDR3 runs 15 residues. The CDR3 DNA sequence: TGTGCCAGCAGCCAAGTAACAGGGGGAAGCACTGAAGCTTTCTTT. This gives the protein CASSQVTGGSTEAFF.

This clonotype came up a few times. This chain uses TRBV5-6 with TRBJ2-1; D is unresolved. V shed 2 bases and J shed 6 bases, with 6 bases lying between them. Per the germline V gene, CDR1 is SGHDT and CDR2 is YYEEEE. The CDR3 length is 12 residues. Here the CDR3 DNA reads TGTGCCAGCAGCTTAACGTTCAATGAGCAGTTCTTC. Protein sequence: CASSLTFNEQFF. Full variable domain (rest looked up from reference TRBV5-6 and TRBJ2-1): DAGVTQSPTHLIKTRGQQVTLRCSPKSGHDTVSWYQQALGQGPQFIFQYYEEEERQRGNFPDRFSGHQFPNYSSELNVNALLLGDSALYLCASSLTFNEQFFGPGTRLTVL.

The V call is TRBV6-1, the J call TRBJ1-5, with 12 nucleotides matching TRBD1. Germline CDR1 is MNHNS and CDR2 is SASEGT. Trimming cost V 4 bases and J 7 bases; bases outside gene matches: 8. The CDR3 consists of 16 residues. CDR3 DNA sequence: TGTGCCAGCAGTGTAGTCGGGACAGGGGGCCGGCAGCCCCAGCATTTT. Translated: CASSVVGTGGRQPQHF.

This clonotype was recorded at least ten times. The CDR3 loop reads CASSLRQGAYEQYF. For the CDR3, the DNA is TGTGCCAGCAGCTTAAGACAGGGGGCCTACGAGCAGTACTTC. V usage is TRBV13 and J usage is TRBJ2-7, with TRBD1 matching 9 bases. Germline V gene sequence: CDR1 PRHDT, CDR2 FYEKMQ (reference sequence). V gave up 2 bases and J gave up 2 bases; unmatched junction bases: 1. The CDR3 is 14 amino acids.